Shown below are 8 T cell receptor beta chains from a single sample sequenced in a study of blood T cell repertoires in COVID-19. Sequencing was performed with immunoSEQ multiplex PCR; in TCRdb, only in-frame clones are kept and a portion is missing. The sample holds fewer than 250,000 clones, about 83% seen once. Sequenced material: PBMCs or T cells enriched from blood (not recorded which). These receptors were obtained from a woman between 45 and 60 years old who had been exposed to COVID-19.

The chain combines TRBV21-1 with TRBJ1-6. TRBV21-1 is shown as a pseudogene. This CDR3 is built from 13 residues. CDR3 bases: TGTGCCAGCAGCCTACCGTCCGGTTCACCCCTCCACTTT. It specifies CASSLPSGSPLHF.

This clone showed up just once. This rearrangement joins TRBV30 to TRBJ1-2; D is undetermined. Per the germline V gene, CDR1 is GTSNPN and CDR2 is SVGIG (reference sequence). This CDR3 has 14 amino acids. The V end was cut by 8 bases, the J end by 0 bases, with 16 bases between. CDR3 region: CAAKDSPANYGYTF. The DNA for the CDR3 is TGTGCCGCAAAGGACTCTCCGGCTAACTATGGCTACACCTTC.

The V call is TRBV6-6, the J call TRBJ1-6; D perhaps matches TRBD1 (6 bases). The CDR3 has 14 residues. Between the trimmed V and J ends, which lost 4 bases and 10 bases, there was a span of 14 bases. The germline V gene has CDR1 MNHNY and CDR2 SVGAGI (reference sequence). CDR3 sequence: CASSSGTFGSPLHF. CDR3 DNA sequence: TGTGCCAGCAGTTCGGGGACATTCGGATCACCCCTCCACTTT.

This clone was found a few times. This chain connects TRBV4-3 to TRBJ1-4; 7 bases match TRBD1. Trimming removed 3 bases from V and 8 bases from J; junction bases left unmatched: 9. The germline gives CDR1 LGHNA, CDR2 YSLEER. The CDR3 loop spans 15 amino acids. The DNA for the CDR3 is TGCGCCAGCAGCCAGATACAGGGGAATCGGGAAAAACTGTTTTTT. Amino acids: CASSQIQGNREKLFF.

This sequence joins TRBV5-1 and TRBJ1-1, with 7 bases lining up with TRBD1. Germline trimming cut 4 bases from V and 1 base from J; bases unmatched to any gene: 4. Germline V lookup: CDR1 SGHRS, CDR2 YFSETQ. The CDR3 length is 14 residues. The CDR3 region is CASSEQGRNTEAFF. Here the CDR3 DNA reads TGCGCCAGCAGCGAACAGGGGCGGAACACTGAAGCTTTCTTT.

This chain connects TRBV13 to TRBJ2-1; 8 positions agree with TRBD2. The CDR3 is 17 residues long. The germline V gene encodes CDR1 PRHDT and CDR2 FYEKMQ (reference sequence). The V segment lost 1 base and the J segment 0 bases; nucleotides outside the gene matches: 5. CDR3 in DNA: TGTGCCAGCAGCTTAGCGGGGGGGATTTCCTCCTACAATGAGCAGTTCTTC. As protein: CASSLAGGISSYNEQFF.

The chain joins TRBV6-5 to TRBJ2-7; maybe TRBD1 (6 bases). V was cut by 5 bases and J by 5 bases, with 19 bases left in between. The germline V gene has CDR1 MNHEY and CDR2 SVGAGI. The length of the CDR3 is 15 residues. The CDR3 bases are TGTGCCAGCAGTCCCACCGCTCGACAGGCCCACGAGCAGTACTTC. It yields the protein CASSPTARQAHEQYF.

The CDR3 DNA reads TGTGCCATCAGTGCAGGGGCTGAGAATTCACCCCTCCACTTT. This codes for CAISAGAENSPLHF. This rearrangement joins TRBV10-3 to TRBJ1-6, with D possibly being TRBD1 (6 bases). Germline V lookup: CDR1 ENHRY, CDR2 SYGVKD. The V end was cut by 4 bases, the J end by 7 bases, with 11 bases between. The CDR3 length is 14 residues.